The text below deals with one TCR beta chain. Recent acute infections and vaccinations were absent in the healthy HIV-negative adult donors. Assay: immunoSEQ multiplex PCR; the TCRdb copy retains only in-frame clones and omits some. The data contain about 980,000 clones, about 80% of them singletons. This entry comes from a study of shared clonotypes between healthy human individuals. V dropped 10 bases and J dropped 2; count of bases not matched to a gene: 8. Germline values: CDR1 MDHEN, CDR2 SYDVKM. CDR3 length: 13 amino acids. The sequence was collected from a man between 18 and 29 years old in good health. The chain combines TRBV28 with TRBJ2-7; 7 bases agree with TRBD1. What was sequenced was memory CD4+ T cells sorted from blood. Subset specified: CD45RA-negative fraction. The CDR3 sequence: CATRGTPTYEQYF. The CDR3 DNA sequence: TGTGCCACCAGGGGGACACCAACCTACGAGCAGTACTTC. Supplemented by reference TRBV28 and TRBJ2-7, the full variable domain reads DVKVTQSSRYLVKRTGEKVFLECVQDMDHENMFWYRQDPGLGLRLIYFSYDVKMKEKGDIPEGYSVSREKKERFSLILESASTNQTSMYLCATRGTPTYEQYFGPGTRLTVT.